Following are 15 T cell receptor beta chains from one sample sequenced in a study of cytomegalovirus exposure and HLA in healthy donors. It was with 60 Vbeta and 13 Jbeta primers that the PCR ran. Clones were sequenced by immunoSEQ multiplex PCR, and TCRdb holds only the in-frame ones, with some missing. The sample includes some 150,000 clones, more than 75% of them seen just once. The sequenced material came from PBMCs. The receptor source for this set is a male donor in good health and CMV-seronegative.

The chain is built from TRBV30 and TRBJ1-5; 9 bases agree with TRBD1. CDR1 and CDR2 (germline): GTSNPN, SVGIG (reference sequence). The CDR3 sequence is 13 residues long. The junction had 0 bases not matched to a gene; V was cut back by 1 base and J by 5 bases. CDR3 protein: CAWSGQGDQPQHF. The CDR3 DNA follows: TGTGCCTGGAGTGGACAGGGGGATCAGCCCCAGCATTTT.

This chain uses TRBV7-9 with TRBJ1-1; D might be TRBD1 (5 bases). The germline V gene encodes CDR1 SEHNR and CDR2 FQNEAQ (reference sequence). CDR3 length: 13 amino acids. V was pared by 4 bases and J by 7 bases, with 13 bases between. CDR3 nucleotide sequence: TGTGCCAGCAGCTCGAATTCCGGGGGTGAAGCTTTCTTT. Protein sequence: CASSSNSGGEAFF.

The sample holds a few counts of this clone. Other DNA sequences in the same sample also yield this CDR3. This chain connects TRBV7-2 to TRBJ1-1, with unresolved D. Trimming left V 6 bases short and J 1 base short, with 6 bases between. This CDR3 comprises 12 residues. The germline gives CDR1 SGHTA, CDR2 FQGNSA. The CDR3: CASSFRNTEAFF. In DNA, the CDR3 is TGTGCCAGCAGTTTCAGGAACACTGAAGCTTTCTTT.

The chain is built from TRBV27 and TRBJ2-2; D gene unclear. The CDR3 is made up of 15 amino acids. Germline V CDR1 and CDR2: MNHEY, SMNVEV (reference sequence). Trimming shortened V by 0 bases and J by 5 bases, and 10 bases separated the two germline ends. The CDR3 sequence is CASSLSADYTGELFF. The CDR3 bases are TGTGCCAGCAGTTTATCCGCGGATTATACCGGGGAGCTGTTTTTT.

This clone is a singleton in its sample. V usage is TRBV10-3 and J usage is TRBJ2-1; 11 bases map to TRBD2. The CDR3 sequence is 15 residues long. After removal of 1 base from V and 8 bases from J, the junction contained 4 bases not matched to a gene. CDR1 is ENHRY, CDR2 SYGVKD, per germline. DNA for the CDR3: TGTGCCATCAGTGAGTGGCTAGCGGGGGGAGATGAGCAGTTCTTC. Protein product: CAISEWLAGGDEQFF.

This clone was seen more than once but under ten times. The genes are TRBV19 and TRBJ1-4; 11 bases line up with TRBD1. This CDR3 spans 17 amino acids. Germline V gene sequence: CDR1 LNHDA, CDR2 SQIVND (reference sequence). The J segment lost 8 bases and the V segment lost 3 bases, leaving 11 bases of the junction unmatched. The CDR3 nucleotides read TGTGCCAGTAGTATGTTTGGACAGGGGGCGCCGAACGAAAAACTGTTTTTT. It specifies CASSMFGQGAPNEKLFF. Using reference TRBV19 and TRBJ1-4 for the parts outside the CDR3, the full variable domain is DGGITQSPKYLFRKEGQNVTLSCEQNLNHDAMYWYRQDPGQGLRLIYYSQIVNDFQKGDIAEGYSVSREKKESFPLTVTSAQKNPTAFYLCASSMFGQGAPNEKLFFGSGTQLSVL.

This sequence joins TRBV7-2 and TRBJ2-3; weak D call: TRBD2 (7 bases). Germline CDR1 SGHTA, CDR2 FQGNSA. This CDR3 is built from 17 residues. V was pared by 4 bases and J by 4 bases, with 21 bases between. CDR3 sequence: CASSSWPLGGLADTQYF. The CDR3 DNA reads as TGTGCCAGCAGCTCCTGGCCTTTGGGGGGGCTGGCAGATACGCAGTATTTT.

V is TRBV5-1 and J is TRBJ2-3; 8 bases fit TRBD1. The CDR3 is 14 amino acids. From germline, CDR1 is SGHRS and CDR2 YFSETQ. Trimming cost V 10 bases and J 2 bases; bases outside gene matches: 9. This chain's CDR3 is CAGGTGLSTDTQYF. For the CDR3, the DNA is TGCGCCGGAGGGACAGGTTTATCCACAGATACGCAGTATTTT. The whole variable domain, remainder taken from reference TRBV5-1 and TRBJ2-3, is KAGVTQTPRYLIKTRGQQVTLSCSPISGHRSVSWYQQTPGQGLQFLFEYFSETQRNKGNFPGRFSGRQFSNSRSEMNVSTLELGDSALYLCAGGTGLSTDTQYFGPGTRLTVL.

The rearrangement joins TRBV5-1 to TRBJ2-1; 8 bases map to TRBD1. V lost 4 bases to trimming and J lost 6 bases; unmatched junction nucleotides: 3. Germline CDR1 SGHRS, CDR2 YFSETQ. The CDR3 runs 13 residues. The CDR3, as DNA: TGCGCCAGCAGCGCGGACAGGGTCAATGAGCAGTTCTTC. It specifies CASSADRVNEQFF. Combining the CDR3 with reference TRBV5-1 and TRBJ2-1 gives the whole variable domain KAGVTQTPRYLIKTRGQQVTLSCSPISGHRSVSWYQQTPGQGLQFLFEYFSETQRNKGNFPGRFSGRQFSNSRSEMNVSTLELGDSALYLCASSADRVNEQFFGPGTRLTVL.

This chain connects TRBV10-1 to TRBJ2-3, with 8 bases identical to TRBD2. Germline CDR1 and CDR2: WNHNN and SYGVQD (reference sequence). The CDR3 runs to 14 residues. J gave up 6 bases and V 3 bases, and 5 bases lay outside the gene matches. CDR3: CASSESGTRDTQYF. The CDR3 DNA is TGCGCCAGCAGTGAATCCGGGACTAGGGATACGCAGTATTTT.

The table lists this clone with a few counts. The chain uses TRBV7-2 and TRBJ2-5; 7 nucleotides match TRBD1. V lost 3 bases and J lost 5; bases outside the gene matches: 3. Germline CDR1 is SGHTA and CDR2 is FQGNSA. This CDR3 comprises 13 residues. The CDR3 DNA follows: TGTGCCAGCAGCTTCGCGACAGGGGAGACCCAGTACTTC. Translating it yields CASSFATGETQYF.

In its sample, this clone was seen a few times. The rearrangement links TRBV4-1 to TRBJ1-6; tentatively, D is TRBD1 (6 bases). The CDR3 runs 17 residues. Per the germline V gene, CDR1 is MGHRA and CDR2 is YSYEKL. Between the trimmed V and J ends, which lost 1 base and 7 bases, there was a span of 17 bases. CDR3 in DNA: TGCGCCAGCAGCCAAGCCCAGGGGCTAGTAGGCAATTCACCCCTCCACTTT. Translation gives CASSQAQGLVGNSPLHF.

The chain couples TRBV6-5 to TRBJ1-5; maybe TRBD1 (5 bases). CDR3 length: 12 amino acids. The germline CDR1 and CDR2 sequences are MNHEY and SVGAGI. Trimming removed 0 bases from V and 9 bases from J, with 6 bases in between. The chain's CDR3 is CASSYSGGPQHF. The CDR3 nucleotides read TGTGCCAGCAGTTACTCCGGGGGGCCCCAGCATTTT.

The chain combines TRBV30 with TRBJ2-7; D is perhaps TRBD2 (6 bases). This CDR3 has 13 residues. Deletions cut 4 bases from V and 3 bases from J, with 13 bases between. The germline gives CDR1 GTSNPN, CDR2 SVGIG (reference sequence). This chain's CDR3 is CAWMTKGGYEQYF. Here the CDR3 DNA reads TGTGCCTGGATGACGAAGGGAGGCTACGAGCAGTACTTC.

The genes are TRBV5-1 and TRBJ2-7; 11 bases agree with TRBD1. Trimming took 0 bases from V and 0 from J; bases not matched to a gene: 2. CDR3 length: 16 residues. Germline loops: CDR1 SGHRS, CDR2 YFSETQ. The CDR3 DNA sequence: TGCGCCAGCAGCTTGGGGGGGACAGGGGGCTCCTACGAGCAGTACTTC. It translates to CASSLGGTGGSYEQYF.